Below, 8 T cell receptor beta chains from the same sample are listed, as sequenced in a study of T cells after yellow fever vaccination (dated by TCRdb to the late 2010s). Sample treatment or condition, as interpreted from the label and publication: live attenuated yellow fever vaccine strain. Libraries were made using 5' RACE. The sequencing machine was an Illumina NovaSeq 6000. TCRdb redid the processing of the public reads, applying fastp at Q25 and MiXCR, and retained in-frame beta chains. Every CDR3 protein is listed once, alongside the most common genes and DNA of its rows. In all, the sample holds some 260,000 distinct CDR3 sequences, and roughly 5.6% of those were seen once. The ten largest make up 2.5% to 4% of the sample. This material consisted of CD4+ T cells sorted from PBMCs, taken on the day of the yellow fever booster vaccination. The receptors were sampled from a man aged 18 to 30 who received the YFV17D yellow fever vaccine.

Ten or more counts support this clonotype. CDR3 region: CATSRDRETQYF. CDR3 coding DNA: TGTGCCACCAGCAGAGATCGTGAGACCCAGTACTTC. This chain connects TRBV15 to TRBJ2-5; D gene ambiguous. Trimming took off 0 bases at V and 5 bases at J, with 4 bases between the two ends. Per the germline V gene, CDR1 is LNHNV and CDR2 is YYDKDF (reference sequence). The CDR3 sequence is 12 residues long.

This clonotype was seen a handful of times. The genes are TRBV6-1 and TRBJ1-6; TRBD1 agrees at 7 bases. Trimming removed 5 bases from V and 6 bases from J; junction bases left unmatched: 4. The CDR3 runs 14 residues. Germline assignment: CDR1 MNHNS and CDR2 SASEGT. CDR3: CASSTDRRNSPLHF. CDR3 in DNA: TGTGCCAGCAGTACGGACAGGCGTAATTCACCCCTCCACTTT.

This clonotype was seen only a few times. The V gene is TRBV7-2, the J gene TRBJ2-7; D is perhaps TRBD1 (5 bases). V lost 2 bases to trimming and J lost 3 bases, with 14 bases between them. CDR3 length: 15 amino acids. The germline CDR1 and CDR2 sequences are SGHTA and FQGNSA. DNA of the CDR3: TGTGCCAGCAGCTTATCCGCTCAGGGATACTACGAGCAGTACGTC. It encodes CASSLSAQGYYEQYV.

The gene calls are TRBV7-9 and TRBJ1-2, with 7 bases fitting TRBD1. Germline CDR1 SEHNR, CDR2 FQNEAQ (reference sequence). This CDR3 comprises 15 residues. J lost 4 bases, V lost 3 bases, and 8 bases had no gene match. In DNA form, the CDR3 reads TGTGCCAGCAGCTTCGAGGGGGCGGGTAGCTATGGCTACACCTTC. Translating it yields CASSFEGAGSYGYTF.

The chain uses TRBV11-2 and TRBJ2-5; D is possibly TRBD1 (6 bases). CDR1 is SGHAT and CDR2 is FQNNGV in the germline V gene. CDR3 length: 15 residues. The ends were cut back, 1 base at V and 7 bases at J, with 16 bases in the middle. In nucleotides, the CDR3 is TGTGCCAGCAGCTTAGGAGGGACACCTGTTGGGACCCAGTACTTC. This sequence encodes CASSLGGTPVGTQYF.

The V and J genes are TRBV7-2 and TRBJ2-3; 9 bases align to TRBD2. V was pared by 2 bases and J by 6 bases, with 3 bases of the junction left unmatched. The CDR3 sequence is 14 residues long. Looked up from germline, CDR1 is SGHTA and CDR2 is FQGNSA. For the CDR3, the DNA is TGTGCCAGCAGCTTAATGGCGGGGGGGGATACGCAGTATTTT. This encodes CASSLMAGGDTQYF. Full variable domain (remainder filled in from reference TRBV7-2 and TRBJ2-3): GAGVSQSPSNKVTEKGKDVELRCDPISGHTALYWYRQSLGQGLEFLIYFQGNSAPDKSGLPSDRFSAERTGGSVSTLTIQRTQQEDSAVYLCASSLMAGGDTQYFGPGTRLTVL.

The chain links TRBV7-2 to TRBJ2-5; D gene unclear. Germline V gives CDR1 SGHTA, CDR2 FQGNSA. The CDR3 totals 17 residues. V was cut by 2 bases and J by 0 bases, with 16 bases left in between. DNA for the CDR3: TGTGCCAGCAGCTTATCGCCCTGGCACGGTGACCAAGAGACCCAGTACTTC. Translated: CASSLSPWHGDQETQYF.

This clonotype was recorded many times. This sequence joins TRBV5-1 and TRBJ2-3; weak D call: TRBD2 (6 bases). The CDR3 runs to 15 residues. The V and J ends lost 0 bases and 0 bases respectively, with 8 bases between them. The germline gives CDR1 SGHRS, CDR2 YFSETQ. The CDR3 here is CASSLELASTDTQYF. In DNA, the CDR3 is TGCGCCAGCAGCTTGGAACTAGCCAGCACAGATACGCAGTATTTT.